These T cell receptor beta chains were read from a single sample in a study of cytomegalovirus exposure and HLA in healthy donors. TCRdb keeps only in-frame clones here, not all; method: immunoSEQ multiplex PCR. The table includes around 170,000 clones, 65% to 80% detected once. The sequenced sample consisted of PBMCs. Receptor source: a woman aged 25 to 39 in good health and CMV-seropositive. The CDR3 runs from the conserved cysteine through the conserved F or W. D genes are given only for firm matches. Size is stated for part of the rows, as once, few or many counts, or as a class when the clone is expanded.

j_call | v_call | d_call | clone_size | cdr3_aa | cdr3_nt
TRBJ1-2 | TRBV28 | TRBD1 | . | CASSKGTGYGYTF | TGTGCCAGCAGTAAAGGGACAGGGTATGGCTACACCTTC
TRBJ2-3 | TRBV6-5 | TRBD2 | . | CASSYSGGVPDTQYF | TGTGCCAGCAGTTACTCGGGAGGGGTCCCAGATACGCAGTATTTT
TRBJ1-2 | TRBV15 | . | . | CATSRVGPARDGYTF | TGTGCCACCAGCAGAGTAGGGCCGGCGAGGGATGGCTACACCTTC
TRBJ2-7 | TRBV5-4 | TRBD2 | . | CASSRRTSGGALEQYF | TGTGCCAGCAGCCGACGGACTAGCGGGGGGGCGCTCGAGCAGTACTTC
TRBJ1-2 | TRBV6-5 | TRBD1 | . | CASSFGTGANYGYTF | TGTGCCAGCAGTTTTGGGACAGGGGCTAACTATGGCTACACCTTC
TRBJ2-1 | TRBV30 | TRBD2 | . | CAWSGLAGVVISYNEQFF | TGTGCCTGGAGTGGGCTAGCGGGGGTGGTAATTTCCTACAATGAGCAGTTCTTC
TRBJ1-4 | TRBV27 | TRBD1 | . | CASSMFTGVREKLFF | TGTGCCAGCAGTATGTTTACAGGGGTACGAGAAAAACTGTTTTTT
TRBJ2-7 | TRBV5-1 | . | . | CASSFRGYEQYF | TGCGCCAGCAGCTTCCGAGGCTACGAGCAGTACTTC
TRBJ1-1 | TRBV6-5 | . | . | CASSYRREAFF | TGTGCCAGCAGTTACAGGAGAGAAGCTTTCTTT
TRBJ1-3 | TRBV10-3 | TRBD1 | few | CAIKGRGQGNTIYF | TGTGCCATCAAGGGCAGGGGGCAAGGAAACACCATATATTTT
TRBJ2-2 | TRBV29-1 | TRBD1 | . | CSVEDSWPGQGSTGELFF | TGCAGCGTTGAAGATTCCTGGCCAGGACAGGGTAGCACCGGGGAGCTGTTTTTT
TRBJ1-2 | TRBV11-3 | TRBD1 | . | CASSPQGITAGSGYTF | TGTGCCAGCAGCCCACAGGGGATAACAGCGGGCTCTGGCTACACCTTC
TRBJ2-3 | TRBV28 | . | . | CAVTLGTRTDTQYF | TGTGCCGTTACCTTAGGGACTCGCACAGATACGCAGTATTTT
TRBJ1-2 | TRBV28 | . | . | CASSLCIQGCYGYTF | TGTGCCAGCAGTTTATGCATCCAGGGGTGCTATGGCTACACCTTC
TRBJ2-7 | TRBV15 | . | once | CATANRVTYEQYF | TGTGCCACCGCGAACAGGGTTACCTACGAGCAGTACTTC
TRBJ2-3 | TRBV7-9 | TRBD2 | . | CASSLFLAGDQDTQYF | TGTGCCAGCAGCTTATTTCTAGCGGGGGATCAAGATACGCAGTATTTT
TRBJ2-2 | TRBV10-2 | . | . | CASGVRVITGELFF | TGCGCCAGCGGTGTCAGGGTCATCACCGGGGAGCTGTTTTTT
TRBJ1-1 | TRBV15 | TRBD1 | . | CATSRYFVVQGSHRAFF | TGTGCCACCAGCAGATACTTCGTTGTACAGGGGTCCCACCGAGCTTTCTTT
TRBJ2-1 | TRBV9 | TRBD2 | . | CASKRSSGDYNEQFF | TGTGCCAGCAAGAGATCTAGCGGGGATTACAATGAGCAGTTCTTC
TRBJ2-7 | TRBV29-1 | . | . | CSVMTSLSYEQYF | TGCAGCGTAATGACTAGTTTGAGTTACGAGCAGTACTTC
TRBJ2-1 | TRBV9 | TRBD2 | . | CASSVGTSGGNEQFF | TGTGCCAGCAGCGTAGGGACTAGCGGGGGCAATGAGCAGTTCTTC
TRBJ2-4 | TRBV12-5 | . | . | CASGFGAGTGLGLIHF | .
TRBJ1-2 | TRBV4-3 | TRBD1 | . | CASSQERGRGVNYGYTF | TGCGCCAGCAGCCAAGAGAGGGGGCGGGGGGTTAACTATGGCTACACCTTC
TRBJ2-2 | TRBV28 | TRBD1 | . | CASSSGQGDTGELFF | TGTGCCAGCAGTTCAGGACAGGGTGACACCGGGGAGCTGTTTTTT
TRBJ2-7 | TRBV4-3 | . | . | CASSQEQGFYEQYF | TGCGCCAGCAGCCAAGAGCAGGGATTCTACGAGCAGTACTTC
TRBJ1-5 | TRBV9 | . | . | CASSVDLRGPQHF | TGTGCCAGCAGCGTAGATCTGCGAGGGCCCCAGCATTTT
TRBJ2-4 | TRBV7-8 | . | . | CASSLRPLGNIQYF | TGTGCCAGCAGCTTAAGGCCACTAGGAAACATTCAGTACTTC
TRBJ2-2 | TRBV6-6 | . | . | CASSYGGGAVAGELFF | TGTGCCAGCAGTTACGGCGGGGGCGCTGTAGCCGGGGAGCTGTTTTTT
TRBJ2-7 | TRBV5-1 | TRBD1 | once | CASSLTGETYEQYF | TGCGCCAGCAGTCTTACAGGGGAAACCTACGAGCAGTACTTC